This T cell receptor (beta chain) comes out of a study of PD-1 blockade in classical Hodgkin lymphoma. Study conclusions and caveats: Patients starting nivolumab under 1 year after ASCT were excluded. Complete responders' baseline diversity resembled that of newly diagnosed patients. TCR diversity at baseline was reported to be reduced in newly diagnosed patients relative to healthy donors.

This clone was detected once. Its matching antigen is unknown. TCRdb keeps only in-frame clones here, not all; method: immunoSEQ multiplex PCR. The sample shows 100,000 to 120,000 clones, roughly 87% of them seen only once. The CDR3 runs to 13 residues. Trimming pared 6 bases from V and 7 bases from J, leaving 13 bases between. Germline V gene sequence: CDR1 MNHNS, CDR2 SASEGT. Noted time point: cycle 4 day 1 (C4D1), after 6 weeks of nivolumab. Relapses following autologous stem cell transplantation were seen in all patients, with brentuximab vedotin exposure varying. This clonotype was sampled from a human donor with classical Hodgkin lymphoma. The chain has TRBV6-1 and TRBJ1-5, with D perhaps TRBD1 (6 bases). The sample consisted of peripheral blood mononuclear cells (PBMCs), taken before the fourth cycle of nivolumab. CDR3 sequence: CASSRDNGQPQHF. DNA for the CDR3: TGTGCCAGCAGCCGGGACAACGGCCAGCCCCAGCATTTT.